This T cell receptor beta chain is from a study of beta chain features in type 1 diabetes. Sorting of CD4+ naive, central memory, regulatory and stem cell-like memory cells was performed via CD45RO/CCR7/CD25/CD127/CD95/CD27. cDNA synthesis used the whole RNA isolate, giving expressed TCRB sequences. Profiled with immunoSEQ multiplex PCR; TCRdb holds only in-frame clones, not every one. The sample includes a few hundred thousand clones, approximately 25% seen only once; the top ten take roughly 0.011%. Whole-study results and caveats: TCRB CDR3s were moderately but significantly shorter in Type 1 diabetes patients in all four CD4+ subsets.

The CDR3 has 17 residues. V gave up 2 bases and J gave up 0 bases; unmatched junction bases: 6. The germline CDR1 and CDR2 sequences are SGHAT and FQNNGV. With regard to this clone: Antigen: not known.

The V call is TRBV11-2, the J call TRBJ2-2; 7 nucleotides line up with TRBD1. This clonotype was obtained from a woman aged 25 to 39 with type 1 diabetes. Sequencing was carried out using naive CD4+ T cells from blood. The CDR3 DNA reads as TGTGCCAGCAGCTTAACCGCGGACAGGTCGAACACCGGGGAGCTGTTTTTT. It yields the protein CASSLTADRSNTGELFF.